Listed here is a single T cell receptor beta chain. Its specificity is not known. TCRdb's table, derived via immunoSEQ multiplex PCR, lists solely in-frame clones and lacks some. The sample lists some 2 million clones; approximately 94% were seen once. This entry is derived from a study of shared clonotypes between healthy human individuals. Across the whole study: CD4 naive cells filled three plates per donor, CD4 memory three, CD8 naive two and CD8 memory one.

Overall study findings and caveats: It was only blood that was sampled, and tissue repertoires likely differ. The rarefaction results pointed to incomplete sorted-subset sequencing despite large depth. The generation probabilities recorded for non-shared clonotypes fell below those of clonotypes shared by all four donors.

CD45RO-negative, CCR7-positively selected cells formed the naive CD8 fraction, excluding terminally differentiated effector memory CD45RA+ cells. Germline V gene sequence: CDR1 GTSNPN, CDR2 SVGIG (reference sequence). CDR3 size: 12 residues. With V trimmed by 2 bases and J by 13 bases, 8 bases remained unmatched. The chain carries TRBV30 and TRBJ2-1, with 7 nucleotides matching TRBD1. The clonotype originates from a man between 18 and 29 years old in good health. Material for sequencing was naive CD8+ T cells sorted from blood. The CDR3 protein is CAWSPEGGEQFF. The CDR3 DNA reads as TGTGCCTGGAGTCCAGAAGGGGGCGAACAGTTCTTC. Full variable domain (missing parts from reference TRBV30 and TRBJ2-1): SQTIHQWPATLVQPVGSPLSLECTVEGTSNPNLYWYRQAAGRGLQLLFYSVGIGQISSEVPQNLSASRPQDRQFILSSKKLLLSDSGFYLCAWSPEGGEQFFGPGTRLTVL.